These 17 T cell receptor beta chains share one sample of origin, sequenced in a study of shared clonotypes between healthy human individuals. Produced via immunoSEQ multiplex PCR; TCRdb's table is partial and in-frame only. Of about 2.3 million clones listed, more than 85% are singletons. Sequenced sample: naive CD4+ T cells from PBMCs. The subset is: CD45RA+ positively selected. The receptors originated from a young man in good health. Some clones in this sample may be carry-over from other donors' samples.

This sequence joins TRBV18 and TRBJ2-7; D may be TRBD1 or TRBD2 (6 bases each). From germline, CDR1 is KGHSH and CDR2 LQKENI. This CDR3 contains 14 residues. Trimming took 6 bases from V and 0 from J, leaving 12 bases between them. CDR3 coding DNA: TGTGCCAGCTCCCGCGAGGGGGGCTCCTACGAGCAGTACTTC. This codes for CASSREGGSYEQYF.

This chain uses TRBV5-1 with TRBJ1-3; D is undetermined. Germline CDR1 SGHRS, CDR2 YFSETQ. V was shortened by 4 bases and J by 0 bases, with 17 bases between the two germline ends. The CDR3 has 17 amino acids. The CDR3: CASSLWGALSSGNTIYF. Here the CDR3 DNA reads TGCGCCAGCAGCCTCTGGGGAGCCCTAAGCTCTGGAAACACCATATATTTT.

The genes are TRBV7-2 and TRBJ2-1, with TRBD2 identical over 11 bases. The CDR3 length is 17 residues. Germline assignment: CDR1 SGHTA and CDR2 FQGNSA. V trimming: 4 bases; J trimming: 7 bases; junction bases outside the gene matches: 12. CDR3 bases: TGTGCCAGCAGCTCGAGCCTTCTAGCGGGAGGCGGAAATGAGCAGTTCTTC. Residues: CASSSSLLAGGGNEQFF.

The rearrangement uses TRBV6-1 and TRBJ2-1; D gene uncertain. The ends were cut back, 6 bases at V and 7 bases at J, with 19 bases in the middle. This CDR3 has 15 residues. Germline CDR1 MNHNS, CDR2 SASEGT. CDR3 in amino acids: CASSPQLILGNEQFF. The CDR3 nucleotides are TGTGCCAGCAGCCCCCAACTTATACTCGGGAATGAGCAGTTCTTC.

V usage is TRBV15 and J usage is TRBJ2-7; 7 bases agree with TRBD1. Germline V gene lookup returns CDR1 LNHNV and CDR2 YYDKDF (reference sequence). V dropped 2 bases and J dropped 4; count of bases not matched to a gene: 5. The CDR3 is made up of 14 amino acids. This CDR3 reads CATSRRQGIYEQYF. The CDR3 DNA is TGTGCCACCAGCAGAAGACAGGGAATATACGAGCAGTACTTC.

V and J are TRBV7-2 and TRBJ1-1; TRBD1 might be the D (5 bases). The CDR3 runs to 14 residues. Looked up from germline, CDR1 is SGHTA and CDR2 is FQGNSA. The V gene lost 0 bases and the J gene lost 5 bases, with 10 bases spanning the gap. CDR3 nucleotide sequence: TGTGCCAGCAGCTTAGCATGGGGGGGAACTGAAGCTTTCTTT. Its translation is CASSLAWGGTEAFF.

The J gene is TRBJ2-5, the V gene TRBV7-2; TRBD1 aligns across 7 bases. The CDR3 length is 15 residues. CDR1 and CDR2 from the germline V gene are SGHTA and FQGNSA. J gave up 0 bases and V 1 base, and 2 bases lay outside the gene matches. The CDR3 DNA reads as TGTGCCAGCAGCTTAGGGGACAGTTACCAAGAGACCCAGTACTTC. As protein: CASSLGDSYQETQYF. The full variable domain, in which reference TRBV7-2 and TRBJ2-5 provide the parts outside the CDR3, is GAGVSQSPSNKVTEKGKDVELRCDPISGHTALYWYRQSLGQGLEFLIYFQGNSAPDKSGLPSDRFSAERTGGSVSTLTIQRTQQEDSAVYLCASSLGDSYQETQYFGPGTRLLVL.

The genes are TRBV27 and TRBJ1-2, with D tentatively TRBD1 (5 bases). V was shortened by 4 bases and J by 6 bases, with 12 bases between the two germline ends. Germline CDR1 is MNHEY and CDR2 is SMNVEV (reference sequence). The CDR3 is 13 residues long. The CDR3 region has the DNA TGTGCCAGCAGTTCAGGAGACAGAAATGGCTACACCTTC. Protein product: CASSSGDRNGYTF.

The V call is TRBV28, the J call TRBJ2-3; D perhaps matches TRBD2 (6 bases). This CDR3 has 13 residues. V lost 6 bases, J lost 4 bases, and 11 bases lay in between. Germline V CDR1 and CDR2: MDHEN, SYDVKM. As DNA, the CDR3 is TGTGCCAGCAGCCGCCGGGAGTCAGATACGCAGTATTTT. Amino acids: CASSRRESDTQYF.

This sequence joins TRBV2 and TRBJ2-3; no clear D gene. Deletions cut 7 bases from V and 5 bases from J, with 10 bases between. This CDR3 is built from 12 residues. Germline lookup yields CDR1 SNHLY and CDR2 FYNNEI. Written as DNA, the CDR3 is TGTGCCAGCACCCTTATTGGAGATACGCAGTATTTT. As protein: CASTLIGDTQYF.

CDR3 amino acids: CASSREGYDGYTF. The CDR3 DNA reads as TGCGCCAGCAGCCGAGAAGGGTACGACGGCTACACCTTC. The J gene is TRBJ1-2, the V gene TRBV4-1; D unresolved. V lost 4 bases and J 8 bases, leaving 14 bases between the germline ends. This CDR3 spans 13 amino acids. CDR1 is MGHRA, CDR2 YSYEKL, per germline.

V gene TRBV5-5 combines with J gene TRBJ1-4, with D uncertain. Germline V lookup: CDR1 SGHKS, CDR2 YYEKEE (reference sequence). There are 15 residues in the CDR3. V lost 4 bases to trimming and J lost 5 bases, with 15 bases between them. The CDR3, as DNA: TGTGCCAGCAGCCACCAGCCACATCGGAATGAAAAACTGTTTTTT. This sequence encodes CASSHQPHRNEKLFF.

The rearrangement uses TRBV2 and TRBJ1-4; 9 bases line up with TRBD1. CDR3 length: 13 amino acids. The V gene end was trimmed by 10 bases and the J gene end by 5 bases; junction bases not matched to a gene: 5. Germline CDR1 reads SNHLY; CDR2 reads FYNNEI. The chain's CDR3 is CATKGQGNEKLFF. Written as DNA, the CDR3 is TGTGCCACCAAGGGACAGGGAAATGAAAAACTGTTTTTT.

The rearrangement uses TRBV11-2 and TRBJ2-1, with D uncertain. Deletions cut 5 bases from V and 0 bases from J, with 11 bases between. CDR1 SGHAT and CDR2 FQNNGV come from the germline V gene. The CDR3 has 15 amino acids. The CDR3 reads CASSPGMPSYNEQFF. The CDR3 nucleotides read TGTGCCAGCAGCCCCGGAATGCCCTCCTACAATGAGCAGTTCTTC.

The chain couples TRBV7-9 to TRBJ1-3; D ambiguous. Germline V gene sequence: CDR1 SEHNR, CDR2 FQNEAQ (reference sequence). Trimming left V 4 bases short and J 2 bases short, with 15 bases between. The CDR3 runs to 16 residues. CDR3 amino acids: CASSSRTATAGNTIYF. The CDR3 DNA reads TGTGCCAGCAGCTCGAGGACCGCCACAGCTGGAAACACCATATATTTT.

The chain joins TRBV9 to TRBJ2-7, with 7 nucleotides matching TRBD2. Germline-derived CDR1 and CDR2 are SGDLS and YYNGEE. The CDR3 extends over 19 amino acids. V lost 0 bases and J lost 1; bases outside the gene matches: 16. CDR3 loop: CASSVGLIWGGGSSYEQYF. The DNA of the CDR3 is TGTGCCAGCAGCGTAGGCCTCATTTGGGGGGGAGGCTCATCCTACGAGCAGTACTTC.

This chain uses TRBV5-1 with TRBJ1-5; 9 bases agree with TRBD1. The CDR3 extends over 18 amino acids. The V gene's germline CDR1 is SGHRS and CDR2 YFSETQ. Trimming at V came to 0 bases and at J to 0 bases, leaving 7 bases not matched to a gene. This CDR3 reads CASSLEGTGFYSNQPQHF. DNA of the CDR3: TGCGCCAGCAGCTTGGAGGGGACAGGGTTTTATAGCAATCAGCCCCAGCATTTT.